The 10 T cell receptor beta chains in this list originate from one sample, sequenced in a study of blood T cell repertoires in COVID-19. Generated by immunoSEQ multiplex PCR, the TCRdb table keeps only in-frame clones and is missing some. The sample shows under 60,000 clones, 90% of them seen only once. The sequencing input was peripheral blood. The receptors here all came from a human donor in a cohort sampled during active COVID-19.

The rearrangement links TRBV6-1 to TRBJ1-2, with D tentatively TRBD1 (6 bases). This CDR3 has 14 amino acids. V lost 3 bases and J 7 bases, leaving 15 bases between the germline ends. Germline V gives CDR1 MNHNS, CDR2 SASEGT. CDR3 in DNA: TGTGCCAGCAGTGATGCAGGGGCGCTCAGTGGCTACACCTTC. Translated: CASSDAGALSGYTF.

The chain combines TRBV5-1 with TRBJ2-1, with 7 bases that match TRBD2. Per the germline V gene, CDR1 is SGHRS and CDR2 is YFSETQ. The junction had 3 bases not matched to a gene; V was cut back by 0 bases and J by 6 bases. The CDR3 loop spans 14 amino acids. In DNA form, the CDR3 reads TGCGCCAGCAGCTTGGCTACTAGCGCCAATGAGCAGTTCTTC. Translation: CASSLATSANEQFF.

The rearrangement links TRBV19 to TRBJ1-6, with 9 bases matching TRBD1. J lost 8 bases, V lost 7 bases, and 9 bases had no gene match. From germline, CDR1 is LNHDA and CDR2 SQIVND (reference sequence). The CDR3 runs to 15 residues. The CDR3 DNA is TGTGCCAGTATCCCAACAGGGGGCGCGGATTCACCCCTCCACTTT. Amino acids: CASIPTGGADSPLHF.

This clone is termed medium-sized. The rearrangement uses TRBV28 and TRBJ2-7; possibly TRBD1 for D (6 bases). V lost 4 bases, J lost 3 bases, and 13 bases lay in between. The germline V gene has CDR1 MDHEN and CDR2 SYDVKM. The CDR3 has 14 amino acids. For the CDR3, the DNA is TGTGCCAGCAGTTCCTCTTCGACAGGCTACGAGCAGTACGTC. As protein: CASSSSSTGYEQYV.

The CDR3: CASSLAGTGFHEQYF. The CDR3 nucleotides are TGTGCCAGCAGTTTAGCCGGGACAGGGTTTCACGAGCAGTACTTC. The chain links TRBV28 to TRBJ2-7; 9 positions agree with TRBD1. The CDR3 spans 15 residues. The V and J ends lost 2 bases and 5 bases, in that order; junction bases with no gene match: 7. Per germline, CDR1 MDHEN and CDR2 SYDVKM.

The chain uses TRBV6-5 and TRBJ2-3, with D possibly TRBD2 on 6 matching bases. The CDR3 extends over 15 amino acids. Between the trimmed V and J ends, which lost 6 bases and 1 base, there was a span of 14 bases. Germline lookup yields CDR1 MNHEY and CDR2 SVGAGI. CDR3: CASRAAGLRTDTQYF. The DNA for the CDR3 is TGTGCCAGCAGAGCCGCGGGACTTCGCACAGATACGCAGTATTTT.

The V gene is TRBV7-9, the J gene TRBJ1-2; D may be TRBD1 (5 bases). The CDR3 has 13 amino acids. V dropped 9 bases and J dropped 4 bases, with 15 bases sitting between them. Looked up from germline, CDR1 is SEHNR and CDR2 is FQNEAQ (reference sequence). For the CDR3, the DNA is TGTGCCAGTGGGAGGGGCAGCGTCTATGGCTACACCTTC. It encodes CASGRGSVYGYTF.

A single count supports this clone. This sequence joins TRBV27 and TRBJ2-1; TRBD2 is a possible D gene (7 bases). V was clipped by 6 bases and J by 6 bases, with 15 bases between them. CDR3 length: 14 residues. CDR1 is MNHEY and CDR2 is SMNVEV in the germline V gene (reference sequence). The CDR3 nucleotides are TGTGCCAGCAGGGAGGGGGGGGGCCCCAATGAGCAGTTCTTC. It yields the protein CASREGGGPNEQFF.

This chain uses TRBV4-1 with TRBJ1-5; 9 positions match TRBD1. The CDR3 sequence is 18 residues long. CDR1 MGHRA and CDR2 YSYEKL come from the germline V gene. Losses at the gene ends were 1 base for V and 1 base for J; bases not matched to a gene: 8. The CDR3 loop is CASSQGFTGTGSNQPQHF. In DNA form, the CDR3 reads TGCGCCAGCAGCCAAGGTTTCACCGGGACAGGGAGCAATCAGCCCCAGCATTTT.

This chain links TRBV7-2 with TRBJ1-4; the match to TRBD1 covers 12 bases. This CDR3 has 18 amino acids. Unmatched junction bases numbered 11, after V lost 4 bases and J lost 5 bases. CDR1 is SGHTA, CDR2 FQGNSA, per germline. CDR3 amino acids: CASSSPGTGGIWNEKLFF. The CDR3 DNA is TGTGCCAGCAGCTCCCCCGGGACAGGGGGCATCTGGAATGAAAAACTGTTTTTT.